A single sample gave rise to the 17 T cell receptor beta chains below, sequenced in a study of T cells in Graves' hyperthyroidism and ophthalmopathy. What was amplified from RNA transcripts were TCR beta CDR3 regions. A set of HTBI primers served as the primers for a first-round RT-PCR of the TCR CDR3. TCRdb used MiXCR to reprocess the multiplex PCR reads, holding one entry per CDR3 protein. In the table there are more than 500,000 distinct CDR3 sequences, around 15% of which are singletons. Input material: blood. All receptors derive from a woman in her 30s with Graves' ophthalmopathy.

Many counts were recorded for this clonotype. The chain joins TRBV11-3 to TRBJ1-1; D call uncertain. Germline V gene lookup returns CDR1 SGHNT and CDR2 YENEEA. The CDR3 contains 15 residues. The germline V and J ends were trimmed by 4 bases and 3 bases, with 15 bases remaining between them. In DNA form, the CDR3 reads TGTGCCAGCAGCTCCAGTCTCGACCGGGACACTGAAGCTTTCTTT. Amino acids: CASSSSLDRDTEAFF.

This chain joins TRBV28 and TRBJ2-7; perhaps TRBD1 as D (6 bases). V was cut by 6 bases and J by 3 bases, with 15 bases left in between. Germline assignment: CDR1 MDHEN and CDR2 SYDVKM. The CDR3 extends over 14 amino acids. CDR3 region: CASSSRQDNYEQYF. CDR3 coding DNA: TGTGCCAGCAGCTCCCGACAGGATAACTACGAGCAGTACTTC.

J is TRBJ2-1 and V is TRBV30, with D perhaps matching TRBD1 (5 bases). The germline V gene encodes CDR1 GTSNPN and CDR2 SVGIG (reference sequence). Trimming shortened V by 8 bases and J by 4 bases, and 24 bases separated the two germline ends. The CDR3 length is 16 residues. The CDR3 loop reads CAGTVPSGRNYNEQFF. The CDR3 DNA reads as TGTGCCGGAACTGTCCCGTCAGGGCGAAATTACAATGAGCAGTTCTTC.

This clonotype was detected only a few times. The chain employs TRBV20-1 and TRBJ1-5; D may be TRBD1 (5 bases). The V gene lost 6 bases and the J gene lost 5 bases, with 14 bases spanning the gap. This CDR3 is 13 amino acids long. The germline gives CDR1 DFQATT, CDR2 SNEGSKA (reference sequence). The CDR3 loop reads CSAPQEVDQPQHF. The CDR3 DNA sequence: TGCAGTGCGCCACAGGAGGTGGATCAGCCCCAGCATTTT.

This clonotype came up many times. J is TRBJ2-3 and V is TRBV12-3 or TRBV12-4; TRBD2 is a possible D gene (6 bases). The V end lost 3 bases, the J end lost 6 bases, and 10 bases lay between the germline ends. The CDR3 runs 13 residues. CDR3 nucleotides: TGTGCCAGCAGTTTTGGAGGGTCCGATACGCAGTATTTT. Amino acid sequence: CASSFGGSDTQYF.

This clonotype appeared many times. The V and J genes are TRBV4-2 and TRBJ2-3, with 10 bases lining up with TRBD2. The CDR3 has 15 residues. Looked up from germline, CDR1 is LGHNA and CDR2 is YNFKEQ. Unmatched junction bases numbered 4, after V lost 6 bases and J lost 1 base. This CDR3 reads CASRRGTSGTDTQYF. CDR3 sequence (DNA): TGTGCCAGCAGAAGGGGGACTAGCGGCACAGATACGCAGTATTTT.

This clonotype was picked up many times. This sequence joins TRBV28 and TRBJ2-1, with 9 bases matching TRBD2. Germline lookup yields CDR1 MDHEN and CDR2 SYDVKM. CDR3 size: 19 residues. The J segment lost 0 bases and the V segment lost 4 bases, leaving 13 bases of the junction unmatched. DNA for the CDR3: TGTGCCAGCAGTTCTCCCCGGGCTAGCGGGACCTTCTCCTACAATGAGCAGTTCTTC. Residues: CASSSPRASGTFSYNEQFF. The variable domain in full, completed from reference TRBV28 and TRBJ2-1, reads DVKVTQSSRYLVKRTGEKVFLECVQDMDHENMFWYRQDPGLGLRLIYFSYDVKMKEKGDIPEGYSVSREKKERFSLILESASTNQTSMYLCASSSPRASGTFSYNEQFFGPGTRLTVL.

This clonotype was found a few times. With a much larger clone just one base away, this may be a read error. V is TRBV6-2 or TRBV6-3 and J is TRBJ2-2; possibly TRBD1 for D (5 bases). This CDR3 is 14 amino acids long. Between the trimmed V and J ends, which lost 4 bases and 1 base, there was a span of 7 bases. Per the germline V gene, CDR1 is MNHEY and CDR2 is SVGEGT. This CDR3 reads CASSFRGNTGELFF. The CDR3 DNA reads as TGTGCCAGCAGTTTTAGGGGGAACACCGGGGAGCTGTTTTTT.

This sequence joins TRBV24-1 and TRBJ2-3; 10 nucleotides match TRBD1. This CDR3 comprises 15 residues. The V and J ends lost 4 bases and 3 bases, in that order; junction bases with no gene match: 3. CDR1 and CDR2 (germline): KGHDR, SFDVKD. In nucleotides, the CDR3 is TGTGCCACCAGTGAGCCGGGACAGGGGACAGATACGCAGTATTTT. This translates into CATSEPGQGTDTQYF.

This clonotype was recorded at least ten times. The CDR3 region has the DNA TGTGCCAGCCGTCTTTATACCGGGACAGCCGGGGAGCTGTTTTTT. This codes for CASRLYTGTAGELFF. V is TRBV2 and J is TRBJ2-2; TRBD1 matches at 7 bases. The CDR3 is 15 amino acids. CDR1 is SNHLY and CDR2 is FYNNEI in the germline V gene. The V and J ends lost 8 bases and 6 bases, in that order; junction bases with no gene match: 12.

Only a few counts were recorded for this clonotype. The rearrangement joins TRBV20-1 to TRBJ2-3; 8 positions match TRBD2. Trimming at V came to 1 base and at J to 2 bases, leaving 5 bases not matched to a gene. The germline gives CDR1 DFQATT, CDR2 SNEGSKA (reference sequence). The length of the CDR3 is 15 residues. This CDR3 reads CSARVTGGPTDTQYF. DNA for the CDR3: TGCAGTGCTAGAGTGACGGGAGGGCCCACAGATACGCAGTATTTT.

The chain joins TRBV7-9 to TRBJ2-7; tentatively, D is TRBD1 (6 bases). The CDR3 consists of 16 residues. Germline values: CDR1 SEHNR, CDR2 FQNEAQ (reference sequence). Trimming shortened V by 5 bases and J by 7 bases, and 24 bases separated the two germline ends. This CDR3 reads CASSPHSGQPGAEQYF. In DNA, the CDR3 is TGTGCCAGCAGCCCTCACTCCGGACAGCCCGGGGCAGAGCAGTACTTC.

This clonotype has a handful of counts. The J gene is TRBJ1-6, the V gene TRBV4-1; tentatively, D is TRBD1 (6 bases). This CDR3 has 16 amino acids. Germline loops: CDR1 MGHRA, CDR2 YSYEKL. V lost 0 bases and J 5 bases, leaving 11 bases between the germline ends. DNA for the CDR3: TGCGCCAGCAGCCAAGAGGGGCCAGGGGATAATTCACCCCTCCACTTT. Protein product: CASSQEGPGDNSPLHF.

The CDR3 nucleotides read TGTGCCAGCAGCACGACGCTAGCGCTCTCCTACAATGAGCAGTTCTTC. Its protein is CASSTTLALSYNEQFF. This rearrangement joins TRBV9 to TRBJ2-1, with D tentatively TRBD2 (6 bases). In germline, CDR1 is SGDLS, CDR2 YYNGEE. The CDR3 spans 16 residues. With 4 bases removed from V and 0 bases from J, the gap between germline ends came to 14 bases. The full variable domain, in which reference TRBV9 and TRBJ2-1 provide the parts outside the CDR3, is DSGVTQTPKHLITATGQRVTLRCSPRSGDLSVYWYQQSLDQGLQFLIQYYNGEERAKGNILERFSAQQFPDLHSELNLSSLELGDSALYFCASSTTLALSYNEQFFGPGTRLTVL.

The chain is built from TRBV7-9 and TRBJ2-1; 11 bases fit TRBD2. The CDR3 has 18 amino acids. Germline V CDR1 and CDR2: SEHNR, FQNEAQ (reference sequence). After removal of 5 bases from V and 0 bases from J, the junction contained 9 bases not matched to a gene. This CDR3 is CASSSVGLAESSYNEQFF. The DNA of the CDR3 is TGTGCCAGCAGCAGCGTGGGACTAGCGGAAAGCTCCTACAATGAGCAGTTCTTC.

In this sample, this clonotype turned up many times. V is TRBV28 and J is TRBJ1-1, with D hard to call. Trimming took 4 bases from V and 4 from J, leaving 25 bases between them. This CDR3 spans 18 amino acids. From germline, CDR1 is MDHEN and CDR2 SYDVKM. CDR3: CASSSLPGRQESSTEAFF. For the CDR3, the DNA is TGTGCCAGCAGTTCCCTCCCCGGTCGGCAGGAAAGTTCCACTGAAGCTTTCTTT.

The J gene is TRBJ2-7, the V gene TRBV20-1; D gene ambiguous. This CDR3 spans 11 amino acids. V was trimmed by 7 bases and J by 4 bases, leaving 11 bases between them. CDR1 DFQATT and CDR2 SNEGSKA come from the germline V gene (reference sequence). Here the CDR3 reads CSVVSSYEQYF. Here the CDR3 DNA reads TGCAGTGTAGTATCTTCATACGAGCAGTACTTC.